This TCR beta chain was observed in a study of cytomegalovirus exposure and HLA in healthy donors. With 5 bases removed from V and 2 bases from J, the gap between germline ends came to 10 bases. The CDR3 is 12 residues long. Germline CDR1 GTSNPN, CDR2 SVGIG (reference sequence). The PCR employed 60 Vbeta primers together with 13 Jbeta primers. Generated by immunoSEQ multiplex PCR, the TCRdb table keeps only in-frame clones and is missing some. The repertoire holds approximately 110,000 clones, roughly 80% seen once, with approximately 5% in the top ten. This chain joins TRBV30 and TRBJ2-7, with D possibly matching TRBD1 (5 bases). Sequenced: PBMCs. The receptor was derived from a woman aged 25 to 45 in good health and CMV-seropositive. The CDR3 nucleotides read TGTGCCTGGGGACAACTCCCCTACGAGCAGTACTTC. Protein: CAWGQLPYEQYF. Using reference TRBV30 and TRBJ2-7 for the parts outside the CDR3, the full variable domain is SQTIHQWPATLVQPVGSPLSLECTVEGTSNPNLYWYRQAAGRGLQLLFYSVGIGQISSEVPQNLSASRPQDRQFILSSKKLLLSDSGFYLCAWGQLPYEQYFGPGTRLTVT.